The text below deals with one T cell receptor beta chain. Antigen: not known. This sample is drawn from a study of type 1 regulatory T cells. About the research overall: An in vitro protocol generated T-allo10, a Tr1-enriched, alloantigen-specific CD4 T cell product.

Graft donor-derived T-allo10 cells were described as host-alloantigen-specific, anergic, and alloantigen-specifically suppressive. In germline, CDR1 is SGHRS, CDR2 YFSETQ. V was pared by 0 bases and J by 1 base, with 11 bases between. CDR3 length equals 15 residues. TCRdb redid the calling of the reads with MiXCR, one entry per CDR3 protein. The data contain roughly 67,000 distinct CDR3 sequences, 55% to 80% of them singletons. The gene calls are TRBV5-1 and TRBJ2-7, with D possibly being TRBD2 (6 bases). The sample comprised cultured T cells, either the whole culture or a sorted T cell fraction (not recorded which). Subset here: Tr1-enriched cell product generated in vitro against host alloantigens. This TCR was recovered from a human donor in good health. The CDR3 reads CASSLGVAVSYEQYF. The CDR3 bases are TGCGCCAGCAGCTTGGGAGTAGCGGTATCCTACGAGCAGTACTTC. The whole variable domain, filled in from reference TRBV5-1 and TRBJ2-7, reads KAGVTQTPRYLIKTRGQQVTLSCSPISGHRSVSWYQQTPGQGLQFLFEYFSETQRNKGNFPGRFSGRQFSNSRSEMNVSTLELGDSALYLCASSLGVAVSYEQYFGPGTRLTVT.